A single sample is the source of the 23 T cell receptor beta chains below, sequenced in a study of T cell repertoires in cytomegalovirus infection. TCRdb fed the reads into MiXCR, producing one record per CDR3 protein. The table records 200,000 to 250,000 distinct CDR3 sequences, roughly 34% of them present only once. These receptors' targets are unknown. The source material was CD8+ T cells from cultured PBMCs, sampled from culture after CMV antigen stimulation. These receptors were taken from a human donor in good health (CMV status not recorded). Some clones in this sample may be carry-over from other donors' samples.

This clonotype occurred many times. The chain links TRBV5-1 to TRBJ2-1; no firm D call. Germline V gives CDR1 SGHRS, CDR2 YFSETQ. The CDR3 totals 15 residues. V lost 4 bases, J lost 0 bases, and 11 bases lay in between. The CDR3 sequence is CASSTTTSSYNEQFF. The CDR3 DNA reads TGCGCCAGCAGCACCACAACGAGCTCCTACAATGAGCAGTTCTTC.

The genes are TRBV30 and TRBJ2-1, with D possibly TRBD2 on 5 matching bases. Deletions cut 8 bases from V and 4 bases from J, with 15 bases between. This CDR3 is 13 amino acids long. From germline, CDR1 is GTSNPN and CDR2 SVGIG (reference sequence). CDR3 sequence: CAHTRPTYNEQFF. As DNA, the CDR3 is TGTGCCCACACTAGGCCGACATACAATGAGCAGTTCTTC.

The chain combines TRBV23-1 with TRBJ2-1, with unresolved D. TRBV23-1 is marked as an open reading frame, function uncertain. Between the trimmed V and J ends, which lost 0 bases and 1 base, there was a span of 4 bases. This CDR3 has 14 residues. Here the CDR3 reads CASSQSRSYNEQFF. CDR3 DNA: TGCGCCAGCAGTCAATCTAGGTCCTACAATGAGCAGTTCTTC.

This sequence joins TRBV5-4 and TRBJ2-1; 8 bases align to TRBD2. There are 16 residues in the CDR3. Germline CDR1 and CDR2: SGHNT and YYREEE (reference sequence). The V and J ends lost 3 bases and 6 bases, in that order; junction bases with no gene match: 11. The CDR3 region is CASSSRGGSGLNEQFF. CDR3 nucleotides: TGTGCCAGCAGCTCCCGGGGGGGCAGTGGGCTCAATGAGCAGTTCTTC.

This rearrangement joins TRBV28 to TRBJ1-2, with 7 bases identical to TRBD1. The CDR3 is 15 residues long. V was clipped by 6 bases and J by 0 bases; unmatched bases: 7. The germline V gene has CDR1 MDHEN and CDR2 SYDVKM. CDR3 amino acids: CASRPGTVANYGYTF. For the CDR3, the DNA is TGTGCCAGCAGGCCGGGGACAGTAGCTAACTATGGCTACACCTTC.

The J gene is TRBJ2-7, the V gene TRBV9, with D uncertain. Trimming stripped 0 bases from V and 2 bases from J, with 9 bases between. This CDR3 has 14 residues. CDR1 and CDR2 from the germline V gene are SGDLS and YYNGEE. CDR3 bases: TGTGCCAGCAGCGTAGAACGGCCCCCCTACGAGCAGTACTTC. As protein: CASSVERPPYEQYF.

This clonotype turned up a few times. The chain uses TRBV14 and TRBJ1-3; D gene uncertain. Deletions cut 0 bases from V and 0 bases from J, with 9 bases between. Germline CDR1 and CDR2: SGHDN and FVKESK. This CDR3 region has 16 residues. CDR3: CASSQDSEGSGNTIYF. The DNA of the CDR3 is TGTGCCAGCAGCCAAGATTCAGAGGGCTCTGGAAACACCATATATTTT.

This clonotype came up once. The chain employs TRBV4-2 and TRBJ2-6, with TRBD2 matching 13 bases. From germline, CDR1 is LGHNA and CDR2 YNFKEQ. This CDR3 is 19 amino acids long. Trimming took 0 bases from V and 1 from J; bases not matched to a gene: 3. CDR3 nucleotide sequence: TGTGCCAGCAGCCAAGATCCGACTAGCGGGGGGTCTGGGGCCAACGTCCTGACTTTC. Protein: CASSQDPTSGGSGANVLTF.

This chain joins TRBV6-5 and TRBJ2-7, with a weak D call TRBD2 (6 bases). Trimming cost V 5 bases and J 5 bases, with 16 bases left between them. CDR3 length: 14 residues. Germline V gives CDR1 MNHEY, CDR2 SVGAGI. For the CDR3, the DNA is TGTGCCAGCAGTACCGAGGGACTGTCCGACGAGCAGTACTTC. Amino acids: CASSTEGLSDEQYF.

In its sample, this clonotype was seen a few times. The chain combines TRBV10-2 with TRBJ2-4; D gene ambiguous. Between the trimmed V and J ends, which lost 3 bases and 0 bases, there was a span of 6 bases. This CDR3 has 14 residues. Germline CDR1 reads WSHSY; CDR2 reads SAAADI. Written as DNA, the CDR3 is TGCGCCAGCAGTGAAGGGCCAGCCAAAAACATTCAGTACTTC. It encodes CASSEGPAKNIQYF.

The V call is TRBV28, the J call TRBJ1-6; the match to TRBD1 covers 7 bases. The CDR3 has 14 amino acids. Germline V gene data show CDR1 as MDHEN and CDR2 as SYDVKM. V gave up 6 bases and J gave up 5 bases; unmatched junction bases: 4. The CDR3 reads CASSFGTDNSPLHF. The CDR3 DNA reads TGTGCCAGCAGCTTCGGGACAGATAATTCACCCCTCCACTTT.

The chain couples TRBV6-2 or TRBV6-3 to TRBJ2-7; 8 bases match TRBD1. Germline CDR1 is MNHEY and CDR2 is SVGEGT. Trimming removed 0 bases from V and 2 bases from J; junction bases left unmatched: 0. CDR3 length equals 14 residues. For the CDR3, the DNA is TGTGCCAGCAGTTACTCGGACAGGGCCTACGAGCAGTACTTC. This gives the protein CASSYSDRAYEQYF.

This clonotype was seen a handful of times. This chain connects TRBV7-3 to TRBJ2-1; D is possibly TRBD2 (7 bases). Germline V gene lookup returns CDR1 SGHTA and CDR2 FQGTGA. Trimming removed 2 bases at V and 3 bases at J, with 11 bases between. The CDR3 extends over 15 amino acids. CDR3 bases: TGTGCCAGCAGCTTAGGGGGGGCACTCTACAATGAGCAGTTCTTC. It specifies CASSLGGALYNEQFF.

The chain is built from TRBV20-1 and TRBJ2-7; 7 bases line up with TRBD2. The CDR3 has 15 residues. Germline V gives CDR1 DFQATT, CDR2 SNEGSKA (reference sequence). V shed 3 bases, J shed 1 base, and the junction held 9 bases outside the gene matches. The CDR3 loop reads CSARRLSGKSYEQYF. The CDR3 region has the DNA TGCAGTGCTAGGCGACTAAGCGGGAAATCCTACGAGCAGTACTTC.

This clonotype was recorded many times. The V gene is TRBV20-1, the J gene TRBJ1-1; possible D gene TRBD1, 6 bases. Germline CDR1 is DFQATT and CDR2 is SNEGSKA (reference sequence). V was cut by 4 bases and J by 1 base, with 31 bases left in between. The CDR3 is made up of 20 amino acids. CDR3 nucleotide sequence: TGCAGTGCTACCCGATGGGGGAGAGGGGGAACGGGTTGGAGGAACACTGAAGCTTTCTTT. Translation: CSATRWGRGGTGWRNTEAFF.

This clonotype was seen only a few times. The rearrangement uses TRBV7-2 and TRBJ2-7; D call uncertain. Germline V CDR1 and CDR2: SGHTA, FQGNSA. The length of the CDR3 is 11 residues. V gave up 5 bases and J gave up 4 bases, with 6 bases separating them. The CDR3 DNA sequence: TGTGCCAGCAGCCCAGAATACGAGCAGTACTTC. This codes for CASSPEYEQYF.

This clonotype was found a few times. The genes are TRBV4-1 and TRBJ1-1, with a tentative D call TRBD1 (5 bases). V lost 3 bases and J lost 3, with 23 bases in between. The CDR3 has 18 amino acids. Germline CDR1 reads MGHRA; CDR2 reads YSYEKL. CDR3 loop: CASSQLSQGRVWDTEAFF. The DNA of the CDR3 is TGCGCCAGCAGCCAGTTGAGCCAGGGTCGTGTGTGGGACACTGAAGCTTTCTTT.

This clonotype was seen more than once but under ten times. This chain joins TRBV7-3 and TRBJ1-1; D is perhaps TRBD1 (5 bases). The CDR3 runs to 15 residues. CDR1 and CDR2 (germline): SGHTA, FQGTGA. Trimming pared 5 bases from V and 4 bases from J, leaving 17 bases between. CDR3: CASSPGAGGSTEAFF. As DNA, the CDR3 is TGTGCCAGCAGCCCTGGGGCGGGAGGGAGCACTGAAGCTTTCTTT.

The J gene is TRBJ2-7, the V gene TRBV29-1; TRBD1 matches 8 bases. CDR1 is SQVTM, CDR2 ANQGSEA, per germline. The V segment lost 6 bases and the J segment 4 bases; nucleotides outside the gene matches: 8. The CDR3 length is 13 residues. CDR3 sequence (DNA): TGCAGCGTCATGGACAGGGTTTCATACGAGCAGTACTTC. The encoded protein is CSVMDRVSYEQYF.

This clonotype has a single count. CDR3 coding DNA: TGCGCCAGCAGCCAAGGCCCCCAGATAAATGAGCAGTTCTTC. This sequence encodes CASSQGPQINEQFF. The rearrangement uses TRBV4-3 and TRBJ2-1; no firm D call. V lost 1 base and J 7 bases, leaving 11 bases between the germline ends. Germline V gives CDR1 LGHNA, CDR2 YSLEER. CDR3 length: 14 amino acids.

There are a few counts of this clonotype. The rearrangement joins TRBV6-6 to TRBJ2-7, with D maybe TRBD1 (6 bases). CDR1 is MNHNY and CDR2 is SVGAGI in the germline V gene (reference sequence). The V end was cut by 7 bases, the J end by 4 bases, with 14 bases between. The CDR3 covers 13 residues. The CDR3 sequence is CASMQGRGYEQYF. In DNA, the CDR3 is TGTGCCAGCATGCAGGGGCGCGGGTACGAGCAGTACTTC.

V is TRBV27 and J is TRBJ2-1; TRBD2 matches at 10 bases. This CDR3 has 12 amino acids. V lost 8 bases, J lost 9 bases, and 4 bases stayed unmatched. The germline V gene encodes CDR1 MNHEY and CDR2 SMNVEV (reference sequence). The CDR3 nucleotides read TGTGCCAGCGGGGGACTAGCGATTGAGCAGTTCTTC. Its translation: CASGGLAIEQFF.

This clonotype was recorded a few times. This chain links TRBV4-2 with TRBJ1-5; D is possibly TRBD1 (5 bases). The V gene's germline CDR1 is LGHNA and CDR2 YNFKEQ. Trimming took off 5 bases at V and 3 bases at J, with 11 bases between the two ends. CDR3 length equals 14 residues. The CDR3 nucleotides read TGTGCCAGCAGCGCAGGGTGGGCCAATCAGCCCCAGCATTTT. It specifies CASSAGWANQPQHF.